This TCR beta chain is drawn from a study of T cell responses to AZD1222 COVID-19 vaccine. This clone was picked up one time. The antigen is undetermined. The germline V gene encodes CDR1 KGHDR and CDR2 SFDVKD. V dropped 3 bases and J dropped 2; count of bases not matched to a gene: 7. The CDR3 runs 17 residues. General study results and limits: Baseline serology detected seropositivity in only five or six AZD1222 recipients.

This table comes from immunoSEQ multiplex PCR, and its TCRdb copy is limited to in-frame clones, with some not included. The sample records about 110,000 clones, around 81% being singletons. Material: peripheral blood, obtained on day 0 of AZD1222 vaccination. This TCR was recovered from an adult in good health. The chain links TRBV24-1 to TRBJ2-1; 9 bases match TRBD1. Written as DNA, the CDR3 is TGTGCCACCAGTGATCCCCCGGGACAGGGACCCTACAATGAGCAGTTCTTC. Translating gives CATSDPPGQGPYNEQFF.